This T cell receptor beta chain is from a study of beta chain features in type 1 diabetes. Expressed TCRB transcripts were sequenced, since all the RNA that had been isolated was reverse transcribed. The data were produced by immunoSEQ multiplex PCR, yet TCRdb's version contains in-frame clones alone and is incomplete. The repertoire holds 250,000 to 400,000 clones, with 14% as singletons. Study-level points and caveats: Any HLA type influence on TCRB rearrangement was left unresolved here.

Trimming removed 6 bases at V and 2 bases at J, with 10 bases between. The CDR3 sequence is 13 residues long. CDR1 is MNHEY, CDR2 SVGAGI, per germline. A remark on this clone: The antigen is unknown. The same CDR3 can be traced to other DNA sequences in this sample.

The V and J genes are TRBV6-5 and TRBJ1-2; the D gene is possibly TRBD1 (5 bases). The sample consisted of central memory CD4+ T cells from blood. The TCR originated in a man aged 25 to 40 in good health. The CDR3 nucleotides are TGTGCCAGCAGACCTACAGGAAACTATGGCTACACCTTC. Translation gives CASRPTGNYGYTF.